This T cell receptor beta chain comes out of a study of cytomegalovirus exposure and HLA in healthy donors. Study observations and caveats: Among CMV-associated TCR beta chains, most appeared HLA-restricted in a later analysis. Confirmation was obtained in vitro that a few CMV-associated chains are specific for CMV antigens.

The PCR employed 60 Vbeta primers together with 13 Jbeta primers. Generated by immunoSEQ multiplex PCR, the TCRdb table keeps only in-frame clones and is missing some. The sample lists about 100,000 clones, about three quarters seen once, with 7% to 8% in the top ten. Trimming removed 3 bases from V and 1 base from J; junction bases left unmatched: 4. Looked up from germline, CDR1 is MDHEN and CDR2 is SYDVKM. The CDR3 runs to 18 residues. A remark on this clone: Its target is not known.

The rearrangement joins TRBV28 to TRBJ2-6, with 12 bases that match TRBD1. The source is a man aged 25-45 years in good health and CMV-seronegative. The sample was PBMCs. CDR3 protein: CASSLAGQGASGANVLTF. Written as DNA, the CDR3 is TGTGCCAGCAGTTTGGCGGGACAGGGGGCTTCTGGGGCCAACGTCCTGACTTTC.